What follows are 20 T cell receptor beta chains derived from one specimen sequenced in a study of blood T cell repertoires in COVID-19. The assay was immunoSEQ multiplex PCR, and TCRdb's table has in-frame clones only and misses some. The sample contains about 160,000 clones, over 90% of which appear only once. Sequencing was performed on peripheral blood. The origin of the receptors is a woman in her sixties or seventies with COVID-19, enrolled during active disease.

The chain is built from TRBV27 and TRBJ1-1, with a weak D call TRBD1 (5 bases). Germline loops: CDR1 MNHEY, CDR2 SMNVEV (reference sequence). V was pared by 2 bases and J by 1 base, with 8 bases between. The CDR3 spans 14 residues. The CDR3 coding sequence is TGTGCCAGCAGTTTACAGGGTCAGAACACTGAAGCTTTCTTT. This encodes CASSLQGQNTEAFF.

The chain carries TRBV27 and TRBJ2-7; TRBD1 is a possible D gene (7 bases). The CDR3 totals 13 residues. V lost 6 bases to trimming and J lost 4 bases, with 13 bases between them. CDR1 MNHEY and CDR2 SMNVEV come from the germline V gene (reference sequence). The DNA for the CDR3 is TGTGCCAGCAGAGGAGGGGGCAGGTACGAGCAGTACTTC. Protein product: CASRGGGRYEQYF.

This chain links TRBV24-1 with TRBJ2-2, with TRBD1 matching over 12 bases. V was pared by 7 bases and J by 6 bases, with 5 bases of the junction left unmatched. CDR1 is KGHDR, CDR2 SFDVKD, per germline. The CDR3 runs to 15 residues. CDR3 amino acids: CATSWGQGAPGELFF. CDR3 bases: TGTGCCACCAGCTGGGGACAGGGGGCTCCCGGGGAGCTGTTTTTT.

This chain joins TRBV4-2 and TRBJ1-5; a possible D gene is TRBD1 (6 bases). The CDR3 is 13 amino acids. V was cut by 4 bases and J by 5 bases, with 9 bases left in between. The V gene's germline CDR1 is LGHNA and CDR2 YNFKEQ. This chain's CDR3 is CASSPHRDQPQHF. DNA of the CDR3: TGTGCCAGCAGCCCACACAGGGATCAGCCCCAGCATTTT.

The chain recombines TRBV18 with TRBJ1-1; unclear D gene. Germline CDR1 and CDR2: KGHSH and LQKENI. V was pared by 3 bases and J by 0 bases, with 14 bases between. The CDR3 totals 16 residues. CDR3 amino acids: CASSPFLREMNTEAFF. CDR3 bases: TGTGCCAGCTCACCGTTCCTGAGGGAGATGAACACTGAAGCTTTCTTT. Full variable domain (outside the CDR3, taken from reference TRBV18 and TRBJ1-1): NAGVMQNPRHLVRRRGQEARLRCSPMKGHSHVYWYRQLPEEGLKFMVYLQKENIIDESGMPKERFSAEFPKEGPSILRIQQVVRGDSAAYFCASSPFLREMNTEAFFGQGTRLTVV.

This clone turned up a few times. V and J are TRBV2 and TRBJ2-3, with 7 bases matching TRBD2. Trimming at V came to 7 bases and at J to 2 bases, leaving 3 bases not matched to a gene. The CDR3 covers 13 residues. The germline CDR1 and CDR2 sequences are SNHLY and FYNNEI. In DNA, the CDR3 is TGTGCCAGCACGACTAGCTTCACAGATACGCAGTATTTT. Translated, it gives CASTTSFTDTQYF.

The V gene is TRBV6-5, the J gene TRBJ2-7, with D perhaps matching TRBD2 (5 bases). The CDR3 contains 11 residues. V was clipped by 7 bases and J by 4 bases, with 8 bases between them. The V gene's germline CDR1 is MNHEY and CDR2 SVGAGI. The CDR3 spells CASTAGYEQYF. CDR3 nucleotides: TGTGCCAGCACCGCGGGTTACGAGCAGTACTTC.

V is TRBV3-1 (or the pseudogene TRBV3-2) and J is TRBJ1-6; tentatively, D is TRBD1 (6 bases). V lost 7 bases and J lost 10, with 14 bases in between. Germline V gene data show CDR1 as LGHDT and CDR2 as YNNKEL (reference sequence). The CDR3 is made up of 13 amino acids. The CDR3 loop is CASKPGQNSPLHF. The CDR3, as DNA: TGTGCCAGCAAGCCAGGACAGAACTCACCCCTCCACTTT.

The genes are TRBV11-3 and TRBJ1-1; D is unclear. The CDR3 contains 13 residues. The germline gives CDR1 SGHNT, CDR2 YENEEA. The V end was cut by 1 base, the J end by 4 bases, with 7 bases between. CDR3: CASSLGTGTEAFF. DNA for the CDR3: TGTGCCAGCAGCTTAGGAACGGGCACTGAAGCTTTCTTT.

J is TRBJ1-1 and V is TRBV5-6; tentatively, D is TRBD1 (5 bases). CDR1 and CDR2 from the germline V gene are SGHDT and YYEEEE. There are 14 residues in the CDR3. Trimming cost V 3 bases and J 2 bases, with 11 bases left between them. The CDR3 protein is CASSSFTGNTEAFF. The CDR3 coding sequence is TGTGCCAGCAGCTCGTTTACAGGTAACACTGAAGCTTTCTTT.

This chain connects TRBV29-1 to TRBJ1-1; D ambiguous. The V end was cut by 1 base, the J end by 10 bases, with 10 bases between. Per the germline V gene, CDR1 is SQVTM and CDR2 is ANQGSEA. The length of the CDR3 is 11 residues. In DNA, the CDR3 is TGCAGCGTTGAAGCCCAGGCGGGAGCTTTCTTT. Its translation is CSVEAQAGAFF.

The table lists this clone with a count of one. The chain uses TRBV5-5 and TRBJ1-1, with a possible D match to TRBD1 (6 bases). V lost 0 bases to trimming and J lost 4 bases, with 10 bases between them. This CDR3 has 14 amino acids. Looked up from germline, CDR1 is SGHKS and CDR2 is YYEKEE (reference sequence). The CDR3 is CASSLGGRGTEAFF. CDR3 DNA sequence: TGTGCCAGCAGCTTGGGGGGCAGGGGCACTGAAGCTTTCTTT.

The J gene is TRBJ2-7, the V gene TRBV12-3 or TRBV12-4, with D possibly TRBD2 on 6 matching bases. CDR3 length: 12 residues. Trimming cost V 6 bases and J 3 bases, with 9 bases left between them. CDR3 sequence: CASSRTIYEQYF. For the CDR3, the DNA is TGTGCCAGCAGCCGGACTATCTACGAGCAGTACTTC.

The chain joins TRBV11-2 to TRBJ1-2; perhaps TRBD1 as D (6 bases). There are 13 residues in the CDR3. CDR1 is SGHAT, CDR2 FQNNGV, per germline. V lost 5 bases, J lost 3 bases, and 10 bases lay in between. The CDR3 bases are TGTGCCAGCAGCGCCGACAGGTACTATGGCTACACCTTC. Amino acids: CASSADRYYGYTF. Full variable domain (missing parts from reference TRBV11-2 and TRBJ1-2): EAGVAQSPRYKIIEKRQSVAFWCNPISGHATLYWYQQILGQGPKLLIQFQNNGVVDDSQLPKDRFSAERLKGVDSTLKIQPAKLEDSAVYLCASSADRYYGYTFGSGTRLTVV.

On this clone itself: Other DNA variants within this sample encode the same CDR3. This sequence joins TRBV19 and TRBJ1-1; D is uncertain. The CDR3 length is 12 residues. Germline V gene data show CDR1 as LNHDA and CDR2 as SQIVND (reference sequence). Between the trimmed V and J ends, which lost 3 bases and 5 bases, there was a span of 7 bases. CDR3 nucleotides: TGTGCCAGTAGTATTGGACTGACTGAAGCTTTCTTT. This codes for CASSIGLTEAFF.

Turning to this clone: At one boundary the junction diverges from the germline segment, which might be a read error. V and J are TRBV24-1 and TRBJ1-5; D is possibly TRBD1 (6 bases). Germline values: CDR1 KGHDR, CDR2 SFDVKD. The CDR3 spans 16 residues. The CDR3 sequence: CASNPSRQDHHQPQHF. Here the CDR3 DNA reads TGTGCCTCGAACCCCTCCCGACAGGACCATCATCAACCCCAGCATTTT.

This rearrangement joins TRBV15 to TRBJ1-2; 7 bases map to TRBD1. The CDR3 spans 16 residues. Trimming took 4 bases from V and 1 from J; bases not matched to a gene: 9. Looked up from germline, CDR1 is LNHNV and CDR2 is YYDKDF (reference sequence). DNA of the CDR3: TGTGCCACCAGCAAAGCCCGGGACAGATTTAACTATGGCTACACCTTC. Its translation is CATSKARDRFNYGYTF.

The genes are TRBV11-3 and TRBJ1-5; D is unclear. V was pared by 6 bases and J by 2 bases, with 11 bases between. This CDR3 has 14 amino acids. The germline V gene has CDR1 SGHNT and CDR2 YENEEA. The CDR3 sequence is CASRGGGGNQPQHF. The CDR3 coding sequence is TGTGCCAGCAGGGGTGGCGGGGGCAATCAGCCCCAGCATTTT.

This clone has only one observation. V is TRBV7-3 and J is TRBJ2-6; no clear D gene. CDR1 and CDR2 (germline): SGHTA, FQGTGA. Trimming removed 5 bases at V and 1 base at J, with 6 bases between. The CDR3 runs to 14 residues. Here the CDR3 DNA reads TGTGCCAGCAGCCCTACTTCTGGGGCCAACGTCCTGACTTTC. Translating gives CASSPTSGANVLTF.

The rearrangement joins TRBV5-8 to TRBJ2-1; 13 bases match TRBD2. Germline V gene lookup returns CDR1 SGHTS and CDR2 YDEGEE. The V and J ends lost 4 bases and 8 bases, in that order; junction bases with no gene match: 6. This CDR3 is built from 15 residues. CDR3 in amino acids: CASSQGTSGKDEQFF. The CDR3 coding sequence is TGTGCCAGCAGCCAAGGGACTAGCGGGAAAGATGAGCAGTTCTTC.